This is a list of T cell receptor beta chains from one sample in a study of PD-L1 blockade in urothelial cancer. Method: immunoSEQ multiplex PCR; TCRdb's copy keeps in-frame clones and lacks some. The sample contains 95,000 to 130,000 clones, roughly 89% of which appear only once. Source: PBMCs, taken around atezolizumab (anti-PD-L1) treatment. These receptors were taken from a man aged 60 to 75 with urothelial cancer. The CDR3 runs from the conserved cysteine through the conserved F or W. D genes are given only for firm matches. Rows give clone size only sometimes, using once, few, many, or a class for an expanded clone.

V gene,D gene,clone size,J gene,CDR3 protein,CDR3 DNA
TRBV7-9,-,few,TRBJ2-2,CAGQEDANTGELFF,TGTGCCGGCCAGGAGGACGCGAACACCGGGGAGCTGTTTTTT
TRBV25-1,-,-,TRBJ2-7,CASSDVSRDPPEQYF,TGTGCCAGCAGTGACGTATCCCGGGATCCCCCCGAGCAGTACTTC
TRBV6-5,TRBD1,once,TRBJ1-1,CASRYRQGGTEAFF,TGTGCCAGCAGGTATAGACAGGGCGGCACTGAAGCTTTCTTT
TRBV4-1,TRBD2,-,TRBJ2-7,CASRLTTSPDYEQYF,TGCGCCAGCAGACTAACGACTAGCCCAGACTACGAGCAGTACTTC
TRBV9,TRBD2,-,TRBJ2-1,CASSVVSGGAVEQFF,TGTGCCAGCAGCGTAGTTAGCGGGGGGGCCGTTGAGCAGTTCTTC
TRBV27,-,few,TRBJ2-7,CASLSPGTYEQYF,TGTGCCAGCCTTAGTCCCGGGACCTACGAGCAGTACTTC
TRBV28,-,-,TRBJ1-1,CASSSYRATEAFF,TGTGCCAGCAGTTCCTACAGGGCCACCGAAGCTTTCTTT
TRBV5-1,TRBD2,-,TRBJ2-5,CASSFGLAGNQETQYF,TGCGCCAGCAGCTTCGGGCTAGCGGGGAATCAAGAGACCCAGTACTTC
TRBV27,-,-,TRBJ2-5,CASSFQRSGETQYF,TGTGCCAGCAGTTTTCAGAGGTCAGGGGAGACCCAGTACTTC
TRBV18,-,-,TRBJ2-7,CASSPTSPDISYEQYF,TGTGCCAGCTCACCTACCTCCCCGGACATCTCCTACGAGCAGTACTTC
TRBV9,TRBD2,once,TRBJ2-5,CASSVGGLGETQYF,TGTGCCAGCAGCGTAGGTGGACTAGGAGAGACCCAGTACTTC
TRBV6-1,-,-,TRBJ1-3,CASQEGGSSGNTIYF,TGTGCCAGCCAGGAGGGCGGTAGCTCTGGAAACACCATATATTTT
TRBV5-1,TRBD2,-,TRBJ2-1,CASSPSPTIAGVYNEQFF,TGCGCCAGCAGCCCCTCGCCCACGATAGCGGGGGTGTACAATGAGCAGTTCTTC
TRBV5-1,-,-,TRBJ1-2,CASSLEESGGYTF,TGCGCCAGCAGCTTAGAGGAAAGCGGGGGCTACACCTTC
TRBV28,-,-,TRBJ1-6,CASSLGGENSPLHF,TGTGCCAGCAGTTTAGGGGGGGAGAATTCACCCCTCCACTTT
TRBV2,-,once,TRBJ2-1,CASREASAGGGEQFF,TGTGCCAGCCGCGAGGCCAGCGCCGGGGGAGGTGAGCAGTTCTTC
TRBV28,-,-,TRBJ1-2,CAIGGEIINYGYTF,TGTGCCATAGGGGGGGAAATAATTAACTATGGCTACACCTTC
TRBV6-1,-,-,TRBJ1-2,CASRLMDSLLDGYTF,TGTGCCAGCAGACTTATGGACAGCCTGTTGGATGGCTACACCTTC
TRBV28,TRBD2,-,TRBJ2-7,CASKTSGPYEQYF,TGTGCCAGCAAGACTAGCGGGCCCTACGAGCAGTACTTC
TRBV5-1,-,-,TRBJ2-7,CASSLEGRGDEQYF,TGCGCCAGCAGCTTGGAGGGCAGGGGGGACGAGCAGTACTTC
TRBV5-1,TRBD1,once,TRBJ2-3,CASSRSGQGATDTQYF,TGCGCCAGCAGCCGATCGGGACAGGGGGCCACAGATACGCAGTATTTT
TRBV5-6,-,-,TRBJ1-5,CASSSEELNQPQHF,TGTGCCAGCAGCTCCGAAGAACTTAATCAGCCCCAGCATTTT
TRBV4-1,-,-,TRBJ1-6,CASSQAPGSGNSPLHF,TGCGCCAGCAGCCAAGCCCCGGGGTCGGGTAATTCACCCCTCCACTTT
TRBV5-4,TRBD2,once,TRBJ2-1,CASSLVRAGVAEQFF,TGTGCCAGCAGCTTGGTCCGAGCGGGAGTGGCTGAGCAGTTCTTC